These T cell receptor beta chains were read from a single sample in a study of blood T cell repertoires in COVID-19. The assay was immunoSEQ multiplex PCR, and TCRdb's table has in-frame clones only and misses some. Here the sample spans around 71,000 clones, about four fifths being singletons. The sample comprised peripheral blood. The receptors were sampled from a man aged 70 or older with acute or convalescent COVID-19. CDR3s include the opening cysteine and the closing phenylalanine or tryptophan. D genes are given only for firm matches. A row's size may be missing; if present it is once, few, many or a size class.

cdr3_aa	cdr3_nt	j_call	v_call	d_call	cdr3_length	clone_size
CASSLTGGRETQYF	TGTGCCAGCAGCTTAACAGGGGGTAGGGAGACCCAGTACTTC	TRBJ2-5	TRBV7-3	NA	14	NA
CASSQGDNLRETQYF	TGCGCCAGCAGCCAAGGGGACAACCTTAGGGAGACCCAGTACTTC	TRBJ2-5	TRBV4-1	NA	15	NA
CASGLPYSEQFF	TGTGCCAGCGGGCTTCCCTACAGTGAGCAGTTCTTC	TRBJ2-1	TRBV5-4	NA	12	NA
CASSQGDREWNGYTF	TGTGCCAGCAGCCAAGGGGACAGGGAATGGAATGGCTACACCTTC	TRBJ1-2	TRBV4-2	TRBD1	15	NA
CASSLGQVQETQYF	TGCGCCAGCAGCTTGGGACAGGTCCAAGAGACCCAGTACTTC	TRBJ2-5	TRBV5-1	NA	14	NA
CSAYRQGDYGYTF	TGCAGCGCCTACCGACAGGGGGACTATGGCTACACCTTC	TRBJ1-2	TRBV29-1	TRBD1	13	NA
CSVVTAGGNTIYF	TGCAGCGTTGTGACGGCGGGGGGAAACACCATATATTTT	TRBJ1-3	TRBV29-1	NA	13	NA
CASMMNQGAYNEQFF	TGTGCCAGCATGATGAACCAGGGGGCATACAATGAGCAGTTCTTC	TRBJ2-1	TRBV7-6	TRBD1	15	NA
CASSGLAGVGELFF	TGTGCCAGCAGTGGACTAGCGGGAGTCGGGGAGCTGTTTTTT	TRBJ2-2	TRBV25-1	TRBD2	14	NA
CASSEGHQNTEAFF	TGCGCCAGCAGTGAGGGACACCAGAACACTGAAGCTTTCTTT	TRBJ1-1	TRBV10-2	NA	14	NA
CASTGGGPYEQYF	TGTGCCAGCACCGGGGGGGGGCCCTACGAGCAGTACTTC	TRBJ2-7	TRBV28	TRBD2	13	NA
CASSTSNSPLHF	TGTGCCAGCAGTACGAGTAATTCACCCCTCCACTTT	TRBJ1-6	TRBV6-5	NA	12	NA
CASSLQVTDYEQYF	TGTGCCAGCAGCTTACAAGTGACAGACTACGAGCAGTACTTC	TRBJ2-7	TRBV7-6	NA	14	NA
CASSSDRAGQPQHF	TGTGCCAGCAGCTCAGACAGGGCGGGCCAGCCCCAGCATTTT	TRBJ1-5	TRBV5-4	TRBD1	14	NA
CSASYAGTGPYEQYF	TGCAGTGCTAGTTATGCCGGGACAGGTCCCTACGAGCAGTACTTC	TRBJ2-7	TRBV20-1	TRBD1	15	NA
CASSEGGQGAAEAFF	TGTGCCAGCAGTGAAGGGGGACAGGGGGCCGCTGAAGCTTTCTTT	TRBJ1-1	TRBV2	TRBD1	15	NA
CASSFLVRGGNTIYF	TGTGCCAGTAGTTTCCTGGTCCGGGGAGGAAACACCATATATTTT	TRBJ1-3	TRBV19	NA	15	NA
CASSPAAGNEQFF	TGTGCCAGCAGCCCCGCGGCGGGTAATGAGCAGTTCTTC	TRBJ2-1	TRBV7-2	NA	13	NA
CASSSLTVNTEAFF	TGTGCCAGCAGTTCCCTGACAGTGAACACTGAAGCTTTCTTT	TRBJ1-1	TRBV6-5	NA	14	medium-sized
CASSKAELAGPAFEQFF	TGTGCCAGCAGCAAAGCAGAACTAGCGGGACCGGCCTTCGAGCAGTTCTTC	TRBJ2-1	TRBV21-1	NA	17	NA
CASSLQGANQPQHF	TGCGCCAGCAGCTTACAGGGGGCGAATCAGCCCCAGCATTTT	TRBJ1-5	TRBV5-1	TRBD1	14	NA
CASSPRGSSETQYF	TGTGCCAGCAGCCCAAGGGGGAGTTCAGAGACCCAGTACTTC	TRBJ2-5	TRBV7-3	NA	14	NA
CASSLAGDTGELFF	TGTGCCAGCAGCTTAGCAGGGGACACCGGGGAGCTGTTTTTT	TRBJ2-2	TRBV7-9	NA	14	NA
CASSLKGVDTQYF	TGTGCCAGCAGCTTAAAGGGGGTAGATACGCAGTATTTT	TRBJ2-3	TRBV7-3	NA	13	NA
CASSLDRGPNQPQHF	TGCGCCAGCAGCTTAGACAGGGGGCCCAATCAGCCCCAGCATTTT	TRBJ1-5	TRBV5-1	TRBD1	15	NA
CASSLQDEQYF	TGTGCCAGCAGCTTACAGGACGAGCAGTACTTC	TRBJ2-7	TRBV11-2	NA	11	few
CSARDGLGGIF	TGCAGTGCTAGAGATGGTCTTGGGGGGATCTTC	TRBJ2-7	TRBV20-1	NA	11	NA
CASSLGTAGDEQYF	TGCGCCAGCAGCTTGGGGACCGCCGGGGACGAGCAGTACTTC	TRBJ2-7	TRBV5-1	NA	14	NA
CASSANADTQYF	TGTGCCAGCAGTGCAAACGCGGATACGCAGTATTTT	TRBJ2-3	TRBV2	NA	12	once
CASRADRERNQPQHF	TGTGCCAGCAGAGCCGACAGGGAAAGGAATCAGCCCCAGCATTTT	TRBJ1-5	TRBV2	TRBD1	15	NA
CAGGGLTPLHF	TGTGCCGGAGGCGGGTTGACACCCCTCCACTTT	TRBJ1-6	TRBV2	NA	11	NA
CASSLFDRANTGELFF	TGTGCCAGCAGCTTATTCGACAGGGCAAACACCGGGGAGCTGTTTTTT	TRBJ2-2	TRBV7-2	TRBD1	16	NA
CASSDPGTTNTEAFF	TGTGCCAGTAGTGACCCGGGAACTACGAACACTGAAGCTTTCTTT	TRBJ1-1	TRBV19	NA	15	NA
CASSLRGYEAKNIQYF	TGTGCCAGCAGTTTGCGGGGTTACGAAGCCAAAAACATTCAGTACTTC	TRBJ2-4	TRBV27	NA	16	many
CASSLTNGETQYF	TGTGCCAGCAGCTTGACCAACGGGGAGACCCAGTACTTC	TRBJ2-5	TRBV11-3	NA	13	once
CASRRGQGQNEKLFF	TGTGCCAGCAGACGGGGACAGGGACAAAATGAAAAACTGTTTTTT	TRBJ1-4	TRBV6-4	TRBD1	15	NA
CAISDGARDTQYF	TGTGCCATCAGTGATGGGGCGCGAGATACGCAGTATTTT	TRBJ2-3	TRBV10-3	NA	13	few
CSVDGTGDYEQYF	TGCAGCGTTGATGGGACAGGGGACTACGAGCAGTACTTC	TRBJ2-7	TRBV29-1	TRBD1	13	NA
CASSIQGRHTEAFF	TGTGCCAGTAGTATTCAGGGCAGGCACACTGAAGCTTTCTTT	TRBJ1-1	TRBV19	NA	14	NA
CASKDAGGSPLHF	TGTGCCAGCAAGGATGCGGGTGGTTCACCCCTCCACTTT	TRBJ1-6	TRBV25-1	NA	13	few
CAWSSHRAASTQYF	TGTGCCTGGAGCTCTCACAGAGCCGCTTCTACGCAGTATTTT	TRBJ2-3	TRBV30	NA	14	NA
CASSVKPAGEAGELFF	TGTGCCAGCAGCGTTAAACCAGCGGGAGAGGCCGGGGAGCTGTTTTTT	TRBJ2-2	TRBV9	TRBD2	16	NA
CATSSLQLPGEKLFF	TGTGCCACCAGCAGCCTACAGCTTCCGGGAGAAAAACTGTTTTTT	TRBJ1-4	TRBV15	NA	15	NA
CAISSGPQETQYF	TGTGCCATTTCTAGCGGCCCACAAGAGACCCAGTACTTC	TRBJ2-5	TRBV10-3	TRBD2	13	NA
CASSPYRTSLNEQFF	TGCGCCAGCAGCCCCTATAGGACTAGTCTGAATGAGCAGTTCTTC	TRBJ2-1	TRBV4-1	TRBD2	15	NA
CASSQRTSGASTDTQYF	TGTGCCAGCAGCCAACGGACTAGCGGAGCTAGCACAGATACGCAGTATTTT	TRBJ2-3	TRBV3-1/TRBV3-2	TRBD2	17	NA
CASSLGLAGGPRSDTQYF	TGCGCCAGCAGCTTGGGACTAGCGGGAGGGCCGCGATCAGATACGCAGTATTTT	TRBJ2-3	TRBV5-1	TRBD2	18	NA
CAWSPTTSGLSYEQYF	TGTGCCTGGAGTCCTACGACTAGCGGGCTTTCCTACGAGCAGTACTTC	TRBJ2-7	TRBV30	TRBD2	16	NA
CASSPVSTGDGYTF	TGTGCCAGCAGCCCGGTCTCTACGGGGGATGGCTACACCTTC	TRBJ1-2	TRBV3-1/TRBV3-2	NA	14	NA
CASSSTSANSPLHF	TGCGCCAGCAGTTCGACATCGGCAAATTCACCCCTCCACTTT	TRBJ1-6	TRBV10-2	NA	14	NA
CAWSRRRGPEAFF	TGTGCCTGGAGTAGACGCAGGGGGCCTGAAGCTTTCTTT	TRBJ1-1	TRBV30	TRBD1	13	NA
CASSPWTGTGTGELFF	TGTGCCAGCAGCCCTTGGACAGGGACGGGAACCGGGGAGCTGTTTTTT	TRBJ2-2	TRBV7-6	TRBD1	16	NA